The source of this TCR beta chain is a study of blood T cell repertoires in COVID-19. Study in general: Acute and convalescent COVID-19 samples came from the United States, Italy and Spain. Sources were T cells, B-cell-depleted T cells, or PBMCs; the material itself was cDNA or gDNA.

V lost 6 bases and J 3 bases, leaving 14 bases between the germline ends. The length of the CDR3 is 14 residues. Germline V gene sequence: CDR1 MNHEY, CDR2 SVGAGI. Methods used by the authors: Estimated nucleated cell counts came from reference gene primer amplification. TCRdb's copy holds only in-frame clones and misses some; the assay was immunoSEQ multiplex PCR. V and J calls and clone size are given by that table; D and trimming were obtained from the DNA. The table shows roughly 150,000 clones, with 70% to 80% occurring only once. Membership in each cohort depended on participant-reported clinical history.

The sequence came from an older woman in a cohort exposed to, infected with or recovered from COVID-19 (not recorded which). Sequencing input: PBMCs or T cells enriched from blood (not recorded which). This sequence joins TRBV6-5 and TRBJ1-1; D perhaps matches TRBD1 (6 bases). In nucleotides, the CDR3 is TGTGCCAGCAGCCTTGGGGGCGTCGACACTGAAGCTTTCTTT. As protein: CASSLGGVDTEAFF.